The 20 T cell receptor beta chains listed next were all sequenced from one sample in a study of T cells in Graves' hyperthyroidism and ophthalmopathy. Amplification of TCR beta CDR3 regions used RNA as the template. Primed by the HTBI set, a first-round RT-PCR was run on the TCR CDR3. TCRdb re-derived calls from the multiplex PCR reads in MiXCR, one entry per CDR3 protein. The sample lists hundreds of thousands of distinct CDR3 sequences; roughly a sixth were seen once. The specimen was blood. Receptors were obtained from a woman aged 50 to 65 with Graves' hyperthyroidism that later progressed to Graves' ophthalmopathy.

The V gene is TRBV20-1, the J gene TRBJ2-2; 7 bases fit TRBD1. Germline V gene sequence: CDR1 DFQATT, CDR2 SNEGSKA (reference sequence). The junction had 6 bases not matched to a gene; V was cut back by 3 bases and J by 2 bases. The CDR3 has 15 amino acids. The CDR3 bases are TGCAGTGCTAGGTCCTGGGACAGAAACACCGGGGAGCTGTTTTTT. This gives the protein CSARSWDRNTGELFF.

The chain has TRBV5-5 and TRBJ2-3; D could derive from TRBD1 or TRBD2 (6 bases each). V gave up 6 bases and J gave up 2 bases, with 16 bases separating them. The CDR3 has 15 residues. The germline V gene has CDR1 SGHKS and CDR2 YYEKEE (reference sequence). Written as DNA, the CDR3 is TGTGCCAGCACCCCGAGGGGGGAAAACACAGATACGCAGTATTTT. It codes for CASTPRGENTDTQYF.

This clonotype was seen a few times. This chain uses TRBV27 with TRBJ2-3, with 7 bases lining up with TRBD1. Losses at the gene ends were 3 bases for V and 2 bases for J; bases not matched to a gene: 5. The CDR3 spans 15 residues. From germline, CDR1 is MNHEY and CDR2 SMNVEV (reference sequence). The CDR3 DNA reads TGTGCCAGCAGTTTGGGACAGACTCCCACAGATACGCAGTATTTT. Its translation: CASSLGQTPTDTQYF.

This clonotype came up a few times. The rearrangement uses TRBV3-1 and TRBJ2-1; D remains ambiguous. The V end lost 1 base, the J end lost 2 bases, and 12 bases lay between the germline ends. CDR3 size: 16 residues. CDR1 and CDR2 from the germline V gene are LGHDT and YNNKEL (reference sequence). CDR3 loop: CASSQGGRVTYNEQFF. For the CDR3, the DNA is TGTGCCAGCAGCCAAGGTGGCCGGGTGACCTACAATGAGCAGTTCTTC.

This clonotype was detected only a few times. This chain joins TRBV6-1 and TRBJ1-5; the D is unclear. Between the trimmed V and J ends, which lost 3 bases and 3 bases, there was a span of 6 bases. This CDR3 region has 13 residues. The germline gives CDR1 MNHNS, CDR2 SASEGT. The CDR3 reads CASSEGVNQPQHF. In nucleotides, the CDR3 is TGTGCCAGCAGTGAGGGTGTCAATCAGCCCCAGCATTTT.

As DNA, the CDR3 is TGTGCCAGCAGTGCCTCCGGGCGTCTAAATGAAAAACTGTTTTTT. Translated, it gives CASSASGRLNEKLFF. The chain uses TRBV6-2 or TRBV6-3 and TRBJ1-4, with no clear D. Trimming shortened V by 5 bases and J by 5 bases, and 15 bases separated the two germline ends. The CDR3 is 15 amino acids. Germline values: CDR1 MNHEY, CDR2 SVGEGT.

This sequence joins TRBV29-1 and TRBJ2-7; 10 bases agree with TRBD1. This CDR3 contains 14 residues. Germline assignment: CDR1 SQVTM and CDR2 ANQGSEA. The V segment lost 3 bases and the J segment 5 bases; nucleotides outside the gene matches: 7. Here the CDR3 DNA reads TGCAGCGTTGATAAGACAGGGGGCTTGAACGAGCAGTACTTC. It encodes CSVDKTGGLNEQYF.

The CDR3 DNA reads as TGTGCCAGCAGTTTTGAGAGGGGGCTTTTCGGCAATCAGCCCCAGCATTTT. Translation: CASSFERGLFGNQPQHF. The chain combines TRBV12-3 or TRBV12-4 with TRBJ1-5, with 7 bases fitting TRBD1. After removal of 3 bases from V and 2 bases from J, the junction contained 10 bases not matched to a gene. The CDR3 runs to 17 residues.

The chain is built from TRBV5-1 and TRBJ2-5, with D maybe TRBD1 (7 bases). The CDR3 is made up of 17 amino acids. Germline CDR1 is SGHRS and CDR2 is YFSETQ. V dropped 3 bases and J dropped 5 bases, with 23 bases sitting between them. Here the CDR3 reads CASSWNGGGGPTETQYF. In DNA form, the CDR3 reads TGCGCCAGCAGCTGGAACGGCGGAGGGGGCCCCACCGAGACCCAGTACTTC.

The gene calls are TRBV20-1 and TRBJ2-3; D is possibly TRBD1 (6 bases). In germline, CDR1 is DFQATT, CDR2 SNEGSKA (reference sequence). There are 14 residues in the CDR3. V lost 6 bases and J lost 3, with 16 bases in between. CDR3: CSAISAGQTDTQYF. CDR3 in DNA: TGCAGTGCAATATCGGCCGGACAGACAGATACGCAGTATTTT.

This clonotype has a handful of counts. The gene calls are TRBV6-1 and TRBJ1-4; D gene ambiguous. The CDR3 extends over 14 amino acids. The germline gives CDR1 MNHNS, CDR2 SASEGT. The V gene lost 6 bases and the J gene lost 7 bases, with 15 bases spanning the gap. In DNA, the CDR3 is TGTGCCAGCAGCCATGCGGACTCGGGTGAAAAACTGTTTTTT. Translation: CASSHADSGEKLFF.

This clonotype was seen once. The chain is built from TRBV5-1 and TRBJ2-7; unclear D gene. The CDR3 spans 12 residues. V lost 3 bases, J lost 5 bases, and 9 bases lay in between. The V gene's germline CDR1 is SGHRS and CDR2 YFSETQ. The CDR3: CASSYTRNEQYF. CDR3 nucleotide sequence: TGCGCCAGCAGCTACACAAGGAACGAGCAGTACTTC.

V is TRBV5-8 and J is TRBJ1-1; D is unresolved. The CDR3 consists of 13 residues. V lost 0 bases to trimming and J lost 11 bases, with 14 bases between them. From germline, CDR1 is SGHTS and CDR2 YDEGEE. The CDR3: CASSLERISLAFF. The CDR3 nucleotides read TGTGCCAGCAGCTTGGAACGGATTTCCCTGGCTTTCTTT.

This clonotype appeared many times. The chain employs TRBV5-1 and TRBJ1-2; no clear D. V dropped 0 bases and J dropped 5 bases, with 14 bases sitting between them. Germline V gene data show CDR1 as SGHRS and CDR2 as YFSETQ. This CDR3 region has 15 residues. The CDR3 DNA is TGCGCCAGCAGCTTGGCCTCCTCTGGCCCTTATGGCTACACCTTC. Translation gives CASSLASSGPYGYTF.

As concerns this clonotype: Given a much more abundant clone one base away, this may be a read error. The rearrangement links TRBV27 to TRBJ2-2, with 7 bases lining up with TRBD1. Germline V gene data show CDR1 as MNHEY and CDR2 as SMNVEV (reference sequence). CDR3 length: 16 residues. CDR3 sequence (DNA): TGTGCCAGCAGTTCGACAGGGTTTGTCGACACCGGGGAGCTGTCTTTT. It yields the protein CASSSTGFVDTGELSF.

The chain carries TRBV6-1 and TRBJ1-2; D uncertain. The CDR3 sequence is 12 residues long. In germline, CDR1 is MNHNS, CDR2 SASEGT. V dropped 7 bases and J dropped 6 bases, with 12 bases sitting between them. In nucleotides, the CDR3 is TGTGCCAGCATTTTAGTCGGGGATGGCTACACCTTC. It is translated as CASILVGDGYTF.

This clonotype was seen many times. The V and J genes are TRBV14 and TRBJ2-7; 8 nucleotides agree with TRBD2. The CDR3 consists of 14 residues. Germline CDR1 SGHDN, CDR2 FVKESK. V shed 7 bases, J shed 2 bases, and the junction held 7 bases outside the gene matches. The CDR3 DNA is TGTGCCAGCACCCCGGGGACTAGAACCTACGAGCAGTACTTC. It translates to CASTPGTRTYEQYF.

This clonotype was detected a few times. The rearrangement links TRBV2 to TRBJ1-2; 7 positions match TRBD1. The junction had 5 bases not matched to a gene; V was cut back by 3 bases and J by 4 bases. The CDR3 has 14 amino acids. The germline gives CDR1 SNHLY, CDR2 FYNNEI. CDR3 nucleotide sequence: TGTGCCAGCAGTGATAAGGGGGCAGGCTATGGCTACACCTTC. This codes for CASSDKGAGYGYTF.

The chain joins TRBV19 to TRBJ2-2; 9 bases fit TRBD1. Germline V gene sequence: CDR1 LNHDA, CDR2 SQIVND (reference sequence). The CDR3 loop spans 14 amino acids. Trimming removed 4 bases from V and 6 bases from J; junction bases left unmatched: 3. The CDR3 sequence is CASSTQGAPGELFF. The CDR3 DNA follows: TGTGCCAGTAGTACACAGGGGGCACCCGGGGAGCTGTTTTTT.

The rearrangement uses TRBV12-3 or TRBV12-4 and TRBJ1-6; tentatively, D is TRBD1 (5 bases). V was cut by 2 bases and J by 9 bases, with 20 bases left in between. This CDR3 has 17 amino acids. Written as DNA, the CDR3 is TGTGCCAGCAGTTTAAGGCCGCAGGGCGGTTTCGGTTCACCCCTCCACTTT. This translates into CASSLRPQGGFGSPLHF.